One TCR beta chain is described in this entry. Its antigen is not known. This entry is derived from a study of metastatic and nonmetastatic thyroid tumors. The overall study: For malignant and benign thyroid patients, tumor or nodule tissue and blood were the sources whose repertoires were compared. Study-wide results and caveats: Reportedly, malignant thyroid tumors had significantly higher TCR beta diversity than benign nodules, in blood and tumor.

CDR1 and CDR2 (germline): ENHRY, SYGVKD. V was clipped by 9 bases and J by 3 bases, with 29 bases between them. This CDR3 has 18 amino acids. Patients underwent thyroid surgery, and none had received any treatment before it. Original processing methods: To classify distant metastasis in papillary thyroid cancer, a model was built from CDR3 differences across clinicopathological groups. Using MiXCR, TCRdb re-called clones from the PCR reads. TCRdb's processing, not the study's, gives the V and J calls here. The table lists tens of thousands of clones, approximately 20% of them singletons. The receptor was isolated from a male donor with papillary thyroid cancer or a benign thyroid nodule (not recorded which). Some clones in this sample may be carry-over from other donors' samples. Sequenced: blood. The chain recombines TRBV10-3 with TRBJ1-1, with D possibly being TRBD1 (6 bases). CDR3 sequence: CAMSSLLGQSSVYTEAFF. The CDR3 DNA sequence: TGTGCCATGAGCTCCCTGCTCGGACAGAGCAGTGTGTACACTGAAGCTTTCTTT.